This T cell receptor (beta chain) was sequenced in a study of blood T cell repertoires in COVID-19. The protocol was immunoSEQ multiplex PCR, while the TCRdb copy is restricted to in-frame clones and leaves out a portion. The sample has around 330,000 clones, approximately 91% seen once. Clinical history reported by participants formed the basis on which cohorts were assigned. The TCR originated in a woman between 40 and 55 years old who had recovered from COVID-19. Sequences were obtained from PBMCs or T cells enriched from blood (not recorded which).

The CDR3 DNA is TGTGCCAGCGTTAGGCAGTCCGGGGTCGAGCAGTACTTC. Translation: CASVRQSGVEQYF. This chain connects TRBV28 to TRBJ2-7, with D maybe TRBD2 (5 bases). CDR3 length: 13 amino acids. CDR1 is MDHEN and CDR2 is SYDVKM in the germline V gene. V was shortened by 8 bases and J by 6 bases, with 17 bases between the two germline ends.